The TCR beta chain described here comes from a study of technical replicates of blood from a few donors. Method: immunoSEQ multiplex PCR; TCRdb's copy keeps in-frame clones and lacks some. The data show approximately 50,000 clones, roughly 94% seen once. Germline V gives CDR1 SGHDT, CDR2 YYEEEE. The length of the CDR3 is 14 residues. Trimming took off 4 bases at V and 6 bases at J, with 16 bases between the two ends. The clonotype was recovered from a human donor in good health. Sequenced input: T cells isolated from PBMCs. This chain uses TRBV5-6 with TRBJ1-1; a possible D gene is TRBD1 (5 bases). The CDR3 sequence is CASSQDNLGSEAFF. The CDR3 bases are TGTGCCAGCAGCCAGGACAACCTAGGGTCTGAAGCTTTCTTT.